Below are 23 T cell receptor beta chains sequenced from a single sample in a study of cytomegalovirus exposure and HLA in healthy donors. Measured with immunoSEQ multiplex PCR; TCRdb has only the in-frame clones, and not every one. In the table there are approximately 200,000 clones, 85% to 90% of which are singletons. The specimen was PBMCs. The receptors come from a woman aged 18-30 years in good health and CMV-seronegative.

Note on this clone: One junction end disagrees with the germline gene, perhaps due to a read error. J is TRBJ2-7 and V is TRBV7-7, with D possibly being TRBD1 (6 bases). CDR1 SSHAT and CDR2 FNYEAQ come from the germline V gene (reference sequence). The CDR3 has 16 amino acids. DNA for the CDR3: TGTGCTAGCAGCTTATCCCGAGGGGGTTTCTCCTACGAGCAGTACTTC. Residues: CASSLSRGGFSYEQYF.

This rearrangement joins TRBV4-1 to TRBJ1-1; 7 positions match TRBD1. The V and J ends lost 2 bases and 0 bases, in that order; junction bases with no gene match: 6. This CDR3 has 16 amino acids. Germline V gives CDR1 MGHRA, CDR2 YSYEKL. For the CDR3, the DNA is TGCGCCAGCAGCCAACCTCTGCAGGGGGTGAACACTGAAGCTTTCTTT. Protein sequence: CASSQPLQGVNTEAFF.

CDR3: CASSPRDSQSGANVLTF. CDR3 bases: TGTGCCAGCAGCCCTCGGGACAGCCAATCTGGGGCCAACGTCCTGACTTTC. The rearrangement links TRBV5-4 to TRBJ2-6, with 7 bases matching TRBD1. The junction had 8 bases not matched to a gene; V was cut back by 4 bases and J by 1 base. Germline assignment: CDR1 SGHNT and CDR2 YYREEE (reference sequence). The CDR3 runs 17 residues.

The chain carries TRBV5-1 and TRBJ2-3; TRBD2 matches at 15 bases. V was clipped by 4 bases and J by 4 bases; unmatched bases: 4. CDR1 SGHRS and CDR2 YFSETQ come from the germline V gene. The CDR3 sequence is 16 residues long. In DNA, the CDR3 is TGCGCCAGCAGCGGGGGACTAGCGGGAGGATCAGATACGCAGTATTTT. This encodes CASSGGLAGGSDTQYF. The variable domain in full, with the rest retrieved from reference TRBV5-1 and TRBJ2-3, is KAGVTQTPRYLIKTRGQQVTLSCSPISGHRSVSWYQQTPGQGLQFLFEYFSETQRNKGNFPGRFSGRQFSNSRSEMNVSTLELGDSALYLCASSGGLAGGSDTQYFGPGTRLTVL.

This clone was detected once. The chain carries TRBV28 and TRBJ2-5, with a possible D match to TRBD2 (5 bases). V was shortened by 6 bases and J by 5 bases, with 16 bases between the two germline ends. CDR3 length: 14 amino acids. Germline CDR1 reads MDHEN; CDR2 reads SYDVKM. The CDR3, as DNA: TGTGCCAGCAGCCCGGGGAGAATCAGGGAGACCCAGTACTTC. Translated, it gives CASSPGRIRETQYF.

Regarding this clone: The junction differs from germline at one of its ends, possibly a read error. This chain uses TRBV7-3 with TRBJ2-2; the match to TRBD2 covers 11 bases. CDR1 SGHTA and CDR2 FQGTGA come from the germline V gene. The length of the CDR3 is 16 residues. CDR3 nucleotides: TGTGCCAGCAGCATAGCGGGAGGGCCGAAGACCGGGGAGCTGTTTTTT. Translated, it gives CASSIAGGPKTGELFF.

The V gene is TRBV30, the J gene TRBJ2-7; 9 bases match TRBD2. This CDR3 spans 15 amino acids. CDR1 is GTSNPN and CDR2 is SVGIG in the germline V gene (reference sequence). V was pared by 0 bases and J by 5 bases, with 8 bases of the junction left unmatched. CDR3 sequence: CAWSVRLAGPDEQYF. The CDR3 DNA reads TGTGCCTGGAGTGTACGCCTAGCGGGGCCAGACGAGCAGTACTTC. The complete variable domain, with remaining parts taken from reference TRBV30 and TRBJ2-7, reads SQTIHQWPATLVQPVGSPLSLECTVEGTSNPNLYWYRQAAGRGLQLLFYSVGIGQISSEVPQNLSASRPQDRQFILSSKKLLLSDSGFYLCAWSVRLAGPDEQYFGPGTRLTVT.

The chain is built from TRBV28 and TRBJ2-3, with D possibly being TRBD2 (5 bases). The ends were cut back, 11 bases at V and 0 bases at J, with 18 bases in the middle. CDR1 is MDHEN and CDR2 is SYDVKM in the germline V gene. The CDR3 is 15 residues long. CDR3 nucleotides: TGTGCCCGTCCCTTCGGGGTCGTAAGCACAGATACGCAGTATTTT. Protein: CARPFGVVSTDTQYF.

V is TRBV28 and J is TRBJ2-7; 9 positions match TRBD1. The CDR3 runs to 16 residues. With 1 base clipped from V and 2 bases from J, the junction kept 6 bases outside the gene matches. Looked up from germline, CDR1 is MDHEN and CDR2 is SYDVKM. CDR3 DNA sequence: TGTGCCAGCAGTTTATCTCCGGGACAGGGAGCCTACGAGCAGTACTTC. Its translation: CASSLSPGQGAYEQYF.

The chain combines TRBV19 with TRBJ1-5; 12 nucleotides agree with TRBD1. Per germline, CDR1 LNHDA and CDR2 SQIVND (reference sequence). This CDR3 contains 15 residues. V shed 1 base and J 7 bases; nucleotides not matched to a gene: 2. This CDR3 reads CASSIVGTGGQPQHF. The CDR3 DNA sequence: TGTGCCAGTAGTATAGTAGGGACAGGGGGCCAGCCCCAGCATTTT.

The chain is built from TRBV5-6 and TRBJ2-1, with 9 bases identical to TRBD1. The CDR3 spans 15 residues. J was trimmed by 10 bases and V by 1 base; bases with no gene match: 9. The germline V gene has CDR1 SGHDT and CDR2 YYEEEE. CDR3 loop: CASSLLGQGLLEQFF. The CDR3 DNA reads as TGTGCCAGCAGCTTGTTAGGACAGGGGTTGTTGGAGCAGTTCTTC.

The chain is built from TRBV5-1 and TRBJ2-3, with 14 bases fitting TRBD2. Germline trimming cut 2 bases from V and 5 bases from J; bases unmatched to any gene: 7. This CDR3 is built from 17 residues. Germline CDR1 is SGHRS and CDR2 is YFSETQ. CDR3 in amino acids: CASSFATSGRARDTQYF. CDR3 bases: TGCGCCAGCAGCTTCGCGACTAGCGGGAGGGCCAGAGATACGCAGTATTTT.

In its sample, this clone was seen once. The chain joins TRBV11-2 to TRBJ2-2, with D possibly TRBD2 on 6 matching bases. V lost 8 bases and J lost 2, with 9 bases in between. The CDR3 length is 13 residues. Germline loops: CDR1 SGHAT, CDR2 FQNNGV. Here the CDR3 DNA reads TGTGCCAGCGCCGGGACTAACACCGGGGAGCTGTTTTTT. This gives the protein CASAGTNTGELFF.

The chain joins TRBV7-6 to TRBJ2-2, with 8 bases identical to TRBD1. With 4 bases clipped from V and 4 bases from J, the junction kept 2 bases outside the gene matches. The CDR3 is 14 residues long. Germline V CDR1 and CDR2: SGHVS, FNYEAQ. This CDR3 is CASSSTGGTGELFF. CDR3 DNA: TGTGCCAGCAGCTCTACAGGGGGCACCGGGGAGCTGTTTTTT.

V and J are TRBV19 and TRBJ1-2; D is perhaps TRBD1 (6 bases). The CDR3 is made up of 16 amino acids. Trimming left V 1 base short and J 8 bases short, with 20 bases between. CDR1 LNHDA and CDR2 SQIVND come from the germline V gene (reference sequence). The CDR3 region is CASSIALGQLPRGYTF. Here the CDR3 DNA reads TGTGCCAGTAGTATAGCCCTCGGACAGCTACCTAGGGGCTACACCTTC.

Of note for this clone: Additional DNA sequences in this sample encode the identical CDR3. The chain combines TRBV7-2 with TRBJ2-5; D possibly corresponds to TRBD2 (5 bases). Trimming pared 5 bases from V and 2 bases from J, leaving 9 bases between. Per the germline V gene, CDR1 is SGHTA and CDR2 is FQGNSA. The CDR3 runs to 13 residues. The CDR3 nucleotides are TGTGCCAGCAGCCCCCCGGGACAAGAGACCCAGTACTTC. Translated, it gives CASSPPGQETQYF.

This clone was observed a single time. This rearrangement joins TRBV6-1 to TRBJ2-2, with 9 positions matching TRBD1. This CDR3 is built from 17 residues. Trimming removed 2 bases from V and 4 bases from J; junction bases left unmatched: 8. The V gene's germline CDR1 is MNHNS and CDR2 SASEGT. CDR3 loop: CASSERDRVDGTGELFF. The CDR3 DNA reads TGTGCCAGCAGTGAACGGGACAGGGTCGACGGCACCGGGGAGCTGTTTTTT.

The chain carries TRBV5-6 and TRBJ2-1, with 7 bases matching TRBD2. With 2 bases clipped from V and 4 bases from J, the junction kept 12 bases outside the gene matches. Germline CDR1 is SGHDT and CDR2 is YYEEEE. The CDR3 length is 17 residues. DNA of the CDR3: TGTGCCAGCAGCTTTTCCGGAGGACTAGTGGGATACAATGAGCAGTTCTTC. This translates into CASSFSGGLVGYNEQFF.

The J gene is TRBJ2-3, the V gene TRBV9; 7 nucleotides agree with TRBD2. The germline gives CDR1 SGDLS, CDR2 YYNGEE. The J segment lost 0 bases and the V segment lost 0 bases, leaving 4 bases of the junction unmatched. The CDR3 runs to 16 residues. As DNA, the CDR3 is TGTGCCAGCAGCGTAGCGACTAGCAGTAGCACAGATACGCAGTATTTT. It specifies CASSVATSSSTDTQYF. The complete variable domain, with remaining parts taken from reference TRBV9 and TRBJ2-3, reads DSGVTQTPKHLITATGQRVTLRCSPRSGDLSVYWYQQSLDQGLQFLIQYYNGEERAKGNILERFSAQQFPDLHSELNLSSLELGDSALYFCASSVATSSSTDTQYFGPGTRLTVL.

The V call is TRBV11-2, the J call TRBJ2-1; 10 bases are shared with TRBD2. V was pared by 5 bases and J by 8 bases, with 12 bases of the junction left unmatched. The CDR3 consists of 16 residues. The V gene's germline CDR1 is SGHAT and CDR2 FQNNGV. Here the CDR3 reads CASSPEGSSGSDEQFF. In nucleotides, the CDR3 is TGTGCCAGCAGCCCAGAAGGGTCTAGCGGGAGCGATGAGCAGTTCTTC.

The chain is built from TRBV28 and TRBJ1-1; D is undetermined. The CDR3 extends over 13 amino acids. V lost 8 bases, J lost 2 bases, and 12 bases lay in between. CDR1 is MDHEN and CDR2 is SYDVKM in the germline V gene. This CDR3 reads CASARGFNTEAFF. The CDR3 DNA reads TGTGCCAGCGCAAGAGGGTTTAACACTGAAGCTTTCTTT.

The chain is built from TRBV5-1 and TRBJ2-5, with D unresolved. Per the germline V gene, CDR1 is SGHRS and CDR2 is YFSETQ. The CDR3 runs 14 residues. Trimming took off 0 bases at V and 4 bases at J, with 10 bases between the two ends. CDR3 sequence reads: CASSLVGLRETQYF. The CDR3 DNA reads TGCGCCAGCAGCTTGGTTGGGCTAAGAGAGACCCAGTACTTC. The whole variable domain, remainder taken from reference TRBV5-1 and TRBJ2-5, is KAGVTQTPRYLIKTRGQQVTLSCSPISGHRSVSWYQQTPGQGLQFLFEYFSETQRNKGNFPGRFSGRQFSNSRSEMNVSTLELGDSALYLCASSLVGLRETQYFGPGTRLLVL.

J is TRBJ1-1 and V is TRBV5-1, with no clear D. Germline V CDR1 and CDR2: SGHRS, YFSETQ. V lost 0 bases and J lost 10, with 10 bases in between. This CDR3 is built from 12 residues. This CDR3 reads CASSLVGLGAFF. DNA for the CDR3: TGCGCCAGCAGCTTGGTCGGGTTGGGAGCTTTCTTT.